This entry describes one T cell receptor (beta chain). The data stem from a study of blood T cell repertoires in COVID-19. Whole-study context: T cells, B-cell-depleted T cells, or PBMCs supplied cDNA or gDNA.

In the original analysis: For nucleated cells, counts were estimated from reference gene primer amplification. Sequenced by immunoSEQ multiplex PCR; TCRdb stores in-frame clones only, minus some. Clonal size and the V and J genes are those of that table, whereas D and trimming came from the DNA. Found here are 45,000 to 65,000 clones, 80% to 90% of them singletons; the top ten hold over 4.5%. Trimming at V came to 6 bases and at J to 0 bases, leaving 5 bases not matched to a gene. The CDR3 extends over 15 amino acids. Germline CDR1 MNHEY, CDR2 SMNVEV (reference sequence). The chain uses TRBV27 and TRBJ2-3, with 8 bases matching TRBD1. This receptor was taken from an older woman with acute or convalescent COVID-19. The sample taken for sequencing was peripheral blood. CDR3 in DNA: TGTGCCAGCAGCCGGACAGGGCCGAGCACAGATACGCAGTATTTT. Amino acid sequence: CASSRTGPSTDTQYF.